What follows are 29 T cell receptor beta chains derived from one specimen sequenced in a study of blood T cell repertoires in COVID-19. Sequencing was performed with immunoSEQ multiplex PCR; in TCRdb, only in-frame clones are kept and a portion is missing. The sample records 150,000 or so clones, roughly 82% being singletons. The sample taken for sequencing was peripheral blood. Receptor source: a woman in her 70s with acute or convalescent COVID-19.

DNA of the CDR3: TGTGCCAGCAGCTTTCCTAAGAGCACAGATACGCAGTATTTT. Its translation is CASSFPKSTDTQYF. The chain joins TRBV5-6 to TRBJ2-3; unclear D gene. V lost 2 bases to trimming and J lost 0 bases, with 7 bases between them. CDR1 is SGHDT, CDR2 YYEEEE, per germline. This CDR3 region has 14 residues. Supplemented by reference TRBV5-6 and TRBJ2-3, the full variable domain reads DAGVTQSPTHLIKTRGQQVTLRCSPKSGHDTVSWYQQALGQGPQFIFQYYEEEERQRGNFPDRFSGHQFPNYSSELNVNALLLGDSALYLCASSFPKSTDTQYFGPGTRLTVL.

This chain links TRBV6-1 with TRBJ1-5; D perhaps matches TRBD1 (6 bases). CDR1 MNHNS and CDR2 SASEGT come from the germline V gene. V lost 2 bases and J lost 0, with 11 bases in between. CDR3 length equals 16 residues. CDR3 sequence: CASSELTGYSNQPQHF. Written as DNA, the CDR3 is TGTGCCAGCAGTGAATTGACAGGCTATAGCAATCAGCCCCAGCATTTT.

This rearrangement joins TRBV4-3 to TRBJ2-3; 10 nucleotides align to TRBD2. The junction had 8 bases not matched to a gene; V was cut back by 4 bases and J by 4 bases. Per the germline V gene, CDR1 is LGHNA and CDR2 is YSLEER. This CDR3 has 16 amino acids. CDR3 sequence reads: CASSLGASGSPDTQYF. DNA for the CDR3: TGCGCCAGCAGCCTCGGGGCTAGCGGGAGTCCAGATACGCAGTATTTT.

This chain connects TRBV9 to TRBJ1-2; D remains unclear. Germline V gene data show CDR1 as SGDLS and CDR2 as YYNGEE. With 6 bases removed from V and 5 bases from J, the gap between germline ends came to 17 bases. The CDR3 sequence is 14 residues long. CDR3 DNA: TGTGCCAGCATCGGTACAGTGGGGAGTTATGGCTACACCTTC. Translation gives CASIGTVGSYGYTF.

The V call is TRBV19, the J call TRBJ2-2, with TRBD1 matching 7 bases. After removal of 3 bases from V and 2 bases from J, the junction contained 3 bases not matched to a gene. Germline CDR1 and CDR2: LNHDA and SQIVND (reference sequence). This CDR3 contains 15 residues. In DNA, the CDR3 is TGTGCCAGTAGTATCCAGGGGGTAAACACCGGGGAGCTGTTTTTT. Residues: CASSIQGVNTGELFF.

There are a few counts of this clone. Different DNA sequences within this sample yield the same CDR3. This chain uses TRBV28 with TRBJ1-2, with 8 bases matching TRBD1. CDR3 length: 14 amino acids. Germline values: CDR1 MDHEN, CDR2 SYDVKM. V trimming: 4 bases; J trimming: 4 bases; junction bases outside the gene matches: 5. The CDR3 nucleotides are TGTGCCAGCAGTTCAGGGGGCGTTGGCTATGGCTACACCTTC. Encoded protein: CASSSGGVGYGYTF.

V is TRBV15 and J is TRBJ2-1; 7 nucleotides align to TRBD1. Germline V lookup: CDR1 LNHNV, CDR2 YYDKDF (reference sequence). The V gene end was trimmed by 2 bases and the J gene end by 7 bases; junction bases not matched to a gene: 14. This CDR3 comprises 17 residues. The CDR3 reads CATSRLPGQLIGNEQFF. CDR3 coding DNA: TGTGCCACCAGCAGACTCCCGGGACAGTTAATAGGGAATGAGCAGTTCTTC.

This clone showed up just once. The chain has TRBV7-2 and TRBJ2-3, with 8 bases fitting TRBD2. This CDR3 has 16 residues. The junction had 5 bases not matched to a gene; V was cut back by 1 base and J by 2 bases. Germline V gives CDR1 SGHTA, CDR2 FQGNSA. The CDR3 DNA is TGTGCCAGCAGCTTAGTAGGCGGGAGGTCCACAGATACGCAGTATTTT. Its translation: CASSLVGGRSTDTQYF.

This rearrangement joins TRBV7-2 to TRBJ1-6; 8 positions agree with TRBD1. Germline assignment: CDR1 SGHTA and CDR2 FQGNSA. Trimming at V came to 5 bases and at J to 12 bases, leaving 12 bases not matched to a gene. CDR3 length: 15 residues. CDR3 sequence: CASSAGQGRLGPLHF. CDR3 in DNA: TGTGCCAGCAGCGCTGGACAGGGCCGCTTGGGACCCCTCCACTTT.

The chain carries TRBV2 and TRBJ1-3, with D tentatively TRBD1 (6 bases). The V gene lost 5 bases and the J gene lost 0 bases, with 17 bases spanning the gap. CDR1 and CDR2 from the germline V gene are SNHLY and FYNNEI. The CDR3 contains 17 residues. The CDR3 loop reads CASSLSQGGVSGNTIYF. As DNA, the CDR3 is TGTGCCAGCAGTTTATCACAGGGAGGGGTCTCTGGAAACACCATATATTTT.

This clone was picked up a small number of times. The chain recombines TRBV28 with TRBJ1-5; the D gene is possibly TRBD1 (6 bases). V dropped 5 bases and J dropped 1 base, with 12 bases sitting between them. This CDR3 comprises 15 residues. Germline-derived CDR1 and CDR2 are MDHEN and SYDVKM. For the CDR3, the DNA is TGTGCCAGCAGTGGGGGGGGCGGAAGCAATCAGCCCCAGCATTTT. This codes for CASSGGGGSNQPQHF.

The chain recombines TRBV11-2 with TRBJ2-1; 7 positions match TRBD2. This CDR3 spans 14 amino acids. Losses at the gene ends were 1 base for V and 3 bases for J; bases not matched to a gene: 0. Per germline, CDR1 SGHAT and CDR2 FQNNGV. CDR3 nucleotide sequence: TGTGCCAGCAGCTTAGCGGGAGGCTACAATGAGCAGTTCTTC. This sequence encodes CASSLAGGYNEQFF.

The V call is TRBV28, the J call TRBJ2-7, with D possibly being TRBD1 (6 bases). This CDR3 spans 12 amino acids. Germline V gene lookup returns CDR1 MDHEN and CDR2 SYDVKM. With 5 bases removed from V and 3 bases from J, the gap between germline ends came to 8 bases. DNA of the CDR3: TGTGCCAGCAGTGTGACAGGCTACGAGCAGTACTTC. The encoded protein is CASSVTGYEQYF.

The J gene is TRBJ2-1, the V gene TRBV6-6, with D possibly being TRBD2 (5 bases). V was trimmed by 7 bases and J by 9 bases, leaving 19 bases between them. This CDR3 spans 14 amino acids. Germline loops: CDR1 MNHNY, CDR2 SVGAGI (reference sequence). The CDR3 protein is CASTLDEGTSEQFF. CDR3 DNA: TGTGCCAGCACCCTAGATGAGGGCACCAGTGAGCAGTTCTTC.

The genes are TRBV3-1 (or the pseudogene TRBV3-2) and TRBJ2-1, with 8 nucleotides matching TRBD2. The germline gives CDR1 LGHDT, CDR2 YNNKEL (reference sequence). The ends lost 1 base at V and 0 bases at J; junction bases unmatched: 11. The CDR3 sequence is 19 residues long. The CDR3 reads CASSQAALAGPSSYNEQFF. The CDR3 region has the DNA TGTGCCAGCAGCCAAGCGGCTCTAGCGGGCCCCAGCTCCTACAATGAGCAGTTCTTC.

The CDR3, as DNA: TGTGCCAGCAGTTTCACTAGCGGGAGACCTTTAGCCTACGAGCAGTACTTC. It is translated as CASSFTSGRPLAYEQYF. This chain uses TRBV27 with TRBJ2-7; 11 bases are a match to TRBD2. V trimming: 3 bases; J trimming: 2 bases; junction bases outside the gene matches: 9. Germline CDR1 is MNHEY and CDR2 is SMNVEV (reference sequence). The CDR3 has 17 residues.

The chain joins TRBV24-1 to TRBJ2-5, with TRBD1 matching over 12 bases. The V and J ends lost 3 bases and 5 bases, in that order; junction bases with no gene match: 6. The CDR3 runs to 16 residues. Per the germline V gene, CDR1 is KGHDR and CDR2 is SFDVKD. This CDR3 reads CATSDIGTGGGETQYF. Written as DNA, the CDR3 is TGTGCCACCAGTGATATCGGGACAGGGGGCGGCGAGACCCAGTACTTC.

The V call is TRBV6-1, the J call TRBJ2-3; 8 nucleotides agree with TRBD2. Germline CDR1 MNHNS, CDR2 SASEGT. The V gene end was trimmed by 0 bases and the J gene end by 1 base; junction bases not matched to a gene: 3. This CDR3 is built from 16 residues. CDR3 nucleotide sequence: TGTGCCAGCAGTGAAGCGCGGGGGGAGGGCACAGATACGCAGTATTTT. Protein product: CASSEARGEGTDTQYF.

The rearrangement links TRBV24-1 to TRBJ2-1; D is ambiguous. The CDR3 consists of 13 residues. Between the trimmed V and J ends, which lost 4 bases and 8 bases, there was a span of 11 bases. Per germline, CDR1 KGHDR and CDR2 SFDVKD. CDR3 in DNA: TGTGCCACCAGTGAGGCAGAGAGGCATGAGCAGTTCTTC. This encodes CATSEAERHEQFF.

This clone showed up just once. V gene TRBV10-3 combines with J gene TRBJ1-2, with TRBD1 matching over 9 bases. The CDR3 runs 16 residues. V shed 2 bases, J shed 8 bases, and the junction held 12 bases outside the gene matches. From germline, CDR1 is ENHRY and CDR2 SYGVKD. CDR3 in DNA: TGTGCCATCAGTGAGCTCACACCGGGACAGGGACGGGGCTACACCTTC. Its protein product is CAISELTPGQGRGYTF.

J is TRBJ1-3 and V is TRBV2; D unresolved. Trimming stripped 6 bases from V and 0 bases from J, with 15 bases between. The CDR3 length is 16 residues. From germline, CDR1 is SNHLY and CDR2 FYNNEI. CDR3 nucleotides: TGTGCCAGCAGCCCCCTAGGAAGGAGCTCTGGAAACACCATATATTTT. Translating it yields CASSPLGRSSGNTIYF.

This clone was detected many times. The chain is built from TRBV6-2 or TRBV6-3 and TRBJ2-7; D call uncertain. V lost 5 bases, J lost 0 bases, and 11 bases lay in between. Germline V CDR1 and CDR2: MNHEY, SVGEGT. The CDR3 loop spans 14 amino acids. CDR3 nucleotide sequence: TGTGCCAGCAGTCTACGACGAGGCTCCTACGAGCAGTACTTC. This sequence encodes CASSLRRGSYEQYF.

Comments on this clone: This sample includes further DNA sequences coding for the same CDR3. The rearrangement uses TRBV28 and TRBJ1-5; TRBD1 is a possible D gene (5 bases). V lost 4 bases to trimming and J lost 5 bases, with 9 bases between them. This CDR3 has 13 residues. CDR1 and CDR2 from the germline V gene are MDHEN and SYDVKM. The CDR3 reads CASSSQGYQPQHF. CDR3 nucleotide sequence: TGTGCCAGCAGTTCTCAGGGTTATCAGCCCCAGCATTTT.

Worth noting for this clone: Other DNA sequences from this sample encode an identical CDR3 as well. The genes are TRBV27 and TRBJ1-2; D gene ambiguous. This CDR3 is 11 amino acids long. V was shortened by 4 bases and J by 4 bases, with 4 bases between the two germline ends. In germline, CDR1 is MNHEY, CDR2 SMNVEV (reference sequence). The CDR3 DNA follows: TGTGCCAGCAGTTCAGGCTATGGCTACACCTTC. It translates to CASSSGYGYTF.

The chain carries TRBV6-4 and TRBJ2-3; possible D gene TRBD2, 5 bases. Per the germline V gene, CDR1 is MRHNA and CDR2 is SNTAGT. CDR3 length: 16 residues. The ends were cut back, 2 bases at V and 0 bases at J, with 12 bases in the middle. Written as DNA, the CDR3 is TGTGCCAGCAGTGACCAATGGAGGACTAGCACAGATACGCAGTATTTT. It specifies CASSDQWRTSTDTQYF.

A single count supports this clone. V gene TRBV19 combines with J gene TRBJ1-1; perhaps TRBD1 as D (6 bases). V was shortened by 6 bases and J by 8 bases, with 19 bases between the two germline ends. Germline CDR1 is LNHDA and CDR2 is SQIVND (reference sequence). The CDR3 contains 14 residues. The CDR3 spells CASSRQEKLWEAFF. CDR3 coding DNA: TGTGCCAGTAGCCGACAGGAGAAACTTTGGGAAGCTTTCTTT.

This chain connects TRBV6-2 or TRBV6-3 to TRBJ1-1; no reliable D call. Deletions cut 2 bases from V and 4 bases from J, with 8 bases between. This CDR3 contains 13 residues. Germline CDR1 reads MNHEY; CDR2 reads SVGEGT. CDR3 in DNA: TGTGCCAGCAGTTACCAACCCGGCACTGAAGCTTTCTTT. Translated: CASSYQPGTEAFF.

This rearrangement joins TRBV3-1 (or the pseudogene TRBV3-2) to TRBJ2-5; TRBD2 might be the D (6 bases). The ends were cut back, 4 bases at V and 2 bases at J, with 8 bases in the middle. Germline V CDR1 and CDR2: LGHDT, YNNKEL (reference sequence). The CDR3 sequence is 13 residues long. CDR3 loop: CASSPGGQETQYF. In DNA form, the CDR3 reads TGTGCCAGCAGCCCCGGGGGTCAAGAGACCCAGTACTTC.

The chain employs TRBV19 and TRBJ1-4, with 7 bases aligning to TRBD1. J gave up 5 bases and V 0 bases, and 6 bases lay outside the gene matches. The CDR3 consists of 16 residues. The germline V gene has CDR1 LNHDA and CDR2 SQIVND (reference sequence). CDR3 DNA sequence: TGTGCCAGTAGTATAGAGCGGGACAGACGCAATGAAAAACTGTTTTTT. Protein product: CASSIERDRRNEKLFF.